This T cell receptor beta chain was obtained from a study of cytomegalovirus exposure and HLA in healthy donors. This clone has just a few counts. 60 Vbeta and 13 Jbeta primers were used in PCR. TCRdb's copy holds only in-frame clones and misses some; the assay was immunoSEQ multiplex PCR. The sample contains about 190,000 clones, 82% of which appear only once. The CDR3 has 15 residues. Germline assignment: CDR1 LNHDA and CDR2 SQIVND (reference sequence). V was clipped by 6 bases and J by 6 bases; unmatched bases: 7. This sequence originates from a woman aged 18-29 years in good health and CMV-seronegative. This chain joins TRBV19 and TRBJ2-7; 14 bases map to TRBD2. The sequenced sample consisted of PBMCs. CDR3 protein: CASRETSGRASEQYF. The DNA of the CDR3 is TGTGCCAGTAGAGAGACTAGCGGGAGGGCCTCCGAGCAGTACTTC.